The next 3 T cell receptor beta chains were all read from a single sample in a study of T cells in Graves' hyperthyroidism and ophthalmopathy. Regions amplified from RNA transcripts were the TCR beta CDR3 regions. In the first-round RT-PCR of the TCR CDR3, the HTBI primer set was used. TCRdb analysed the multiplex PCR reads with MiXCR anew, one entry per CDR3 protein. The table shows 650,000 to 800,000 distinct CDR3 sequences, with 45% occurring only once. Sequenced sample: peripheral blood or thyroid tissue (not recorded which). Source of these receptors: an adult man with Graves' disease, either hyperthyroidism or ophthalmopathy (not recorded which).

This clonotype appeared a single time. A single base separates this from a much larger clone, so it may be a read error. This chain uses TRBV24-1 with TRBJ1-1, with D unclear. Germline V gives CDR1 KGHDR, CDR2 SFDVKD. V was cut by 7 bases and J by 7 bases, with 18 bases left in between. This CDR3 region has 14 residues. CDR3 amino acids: CATSLGGPGREAFF. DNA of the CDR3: TGTGCCACCAGCTTAGGAGGACCCGGGCGTGAAGCTTTCTTT.

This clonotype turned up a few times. This CDR3 reads CASSQVKGRSPLHF. The DNA for the CDR3 is TGTGCCAGCAGCCAAGTTAAGGGGAGGTCACCCCTCCACTTT. The rearrangement joins TRBV3-1 to TRBJ1-6; tentatively, D is TRBD1 (5 bases). CDR3 length equals 14 residues. Per the germline V gene, CDR1 is LGHDT and CDR2 is YNNKEL (reference sequence). V lost 1 base, J lost 10 bases, and 11 bases lay in between. Full variable domain (remainder filled in from reference TRBV3-1 and TRBJ1-6): DTAVSQTPKYLVTQMGNDKSIKCEQNLGHDTMYWYKQDSKKFLKIMFSYNNKELIINETVPNRFSPKSPDKAHLNLHINSLELGDSAVYFCASSQVKGRSPLHFGNGTRLTVT.

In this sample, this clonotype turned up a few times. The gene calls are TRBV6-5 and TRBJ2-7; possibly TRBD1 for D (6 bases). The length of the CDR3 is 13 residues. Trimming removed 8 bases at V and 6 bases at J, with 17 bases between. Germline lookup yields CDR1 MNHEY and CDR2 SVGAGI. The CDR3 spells CASSPGRGLEQYF. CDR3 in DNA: TGTGCCAGCTCACCCGGCAGGGGCCTCGAGCAGTACTTC.